The 8 T cell receptor beta chains in this list originate from one sample, sequenced in a study of T cell responses to AZD1222 COVID-19 vaccine. Sequencing was performed with immunoSEQ multiplex PCR; in TCRdb, only in-frame clones are kept and a portion is missing. The sample holds about 120,000 clones; approximately 83% are singletons and the top ten take about 9.5%. Sequenced here: peripheral blood, sampled on day 0 of AZD1222 vaccination. The receptors derive from an adult in good health.

The J gene is TRBJ2-4, the V gene TRBV24-1, with 8 bases aligning to TRBD2. The CDR3 length is 14 residues. The trim removed 5 bases at V and 5 bases at J, leaving 4 bases unmatched. Germline V gene lookup returns CDR1 KGHDR and CDR2 SFDVKD. CDR3 residues: CATSGTGGQNIQYF. The CDR3 DNA follows: TGTGCCACCAGTGGAACGGGGGGGCAAAACATTCAGTACTTC.

This chain connects TRBV7-2 to TRBJ2-5; TRBD2 agrees at 9 bases. Germline-derived CDR1 and CDR2 are SGHTA and FQGNSA. J was trimmed by 3 bases and V by 6 bases; bases with no gene match: 8. The CDR3 consists of 15 residues. Here the CDR3 reads CASSTSGRGEETQYF. The CDR3 bases are TGTGCCAGCAGTACTAGCGGGCGAGGGGAAGAGACCCAGTACTTC.

This clone has only one observation. V is TRBV6-5 and J is TRBJ2-7; D possibly corresponds to TRBD2 (6 bases). CDR1 is MNHEY, CDR2 SVGAGI, per germline. Trimming removed 0 bases from V and 3 bases from J, with 12 bases in between. The CDR3 has 15 residues. DNA for the CDR3: TGTGCCAGCAGTTACTCGACGGGACTTGTCTACGAGCAGTACTTC. Protein sequence: CASSYSTGLVYEQYF.

This clone was observed once. CDR3 loop: CASSPHPSGGSYEQYF. CDR3 DNA: TGTGCCAGCAGCCCCCACCCCAGCGGGGGGTCCTACGAGCAGTACTTC. This chain joins TRBV7-2 and TRBJ2-7, with 9 nucleotides matching TRBD2. Unmatched junction bases numbered 9, after V lost 5 bases and J lost 1 base. There are 16 residues in the CDR3. Germline V gives CDR1 SGHTA, CDR2 FQGNSA.

V is TRBV6-5 and J is TRBJ2-5; D possibly matches TRBD1 or TRBD2 (6 bases each). Germline V gene sequence: CDR1 MNHEY, CDR2 SVGAGI. The V end lost 5 bases, the J end lost 9 bases, and 19 bases lay between the germline ends. The CDR3 has 14 residues. The CDR3 sequence: CASSPGGSWAAQYF. CDR3 sequence (DNA): TGTGCCAGCAGTCCCGGGGGCTCATGGGCGGCCCAGTACTTC.

The gene calls are TRBV2 and TRBJ1-3; a weak D match, TRBD1 (6 bases). Trimming left V 1 base short and J 4 bases short, with 11 bases between. Per germline, CDR1 SNHLY and CDR2 FYNNEI. This CDR3 region has 15 residues. CDR3 in amino acids: CASSEGNRAGNTIYF. The CDR3 region has the DNA TGTGCCAGCAGTGAAGGGAACAGGGCGGGAAACACCATATATTTT.

The chain couples TRBV18 to TRBJ1-2, with 8 bases matching TRBD1. J was trimmed by 8 bases and V by 5 bases; bases with no gene match: 13. CDR3 length: 15 amino acids. CDR1 and CDR2 from the germline V gene are KGHSH and LQKENI. The CDR3 reads CASSSLDRGVEGYTF. The CDR3 region has the DNA TGTGCCAGCTCATCACTAGACAGGGGAGTAGAGGGCTACACCTTC.

The chain couples TRBV19 to TRBJ1-6, with 7 bases fitting TRBD1. From germline, CDR1 is LNHDA and CDR2 SQIVND (reference sequence). This CDR3 region has 17 residues. Trimming cost V 3 bases and J 2 bases; bases outside gene matches: 7. The CDR3 is CASSMAKGAAYNSPLHF. The CDR3 DNA sequence: TGTGCCAGTAGTATGGCAAAGGGGGCGGCCTATAATTCACCCCTCCACTTT.